This is a list of T cell receptor beta chains from one sample in a study of blood T cell repertoires in COVID-19. The repertoire was sequenced with immunoSEQ multiplex PCR; TCRdb's copy has only in-frame clones and lacks some. The sample has some 300,000 clones, roughly 88% seen once; the top ten hold approximately 7.2%. Sequenced material: peripheral blood. Receptor source: a woman aged 25-40 years who had recovered from COVID-19. Each CDR3 is given with its conserved first and last residue.

J: TRBJ2-6; V: TRBV27; CDR3: CASSLFGGGAGANVLTF
J: TRBJ2-3; V: TRBV7-3; CDR3: CASSSWAGVTDTQYF
J: TRBJ2-2; V: TRBV28; CDR3: CASSTTGGTGELFF
J: TRBJ2-3; V: TRBV29-1; CDR3: CSALTSGVTDTQYF
J: TRBJ1-2; V: TRBV19; CDR3: CASSIGAPNYGYTF
J: TRBJ1-1; V: TRBV7-9; CDR3: CASSPMTAGTGNTEAFF
J: TRBJ1-2; V: TRBV3-1/TRBV3-2; CDR3: CASSQVAWGGYTF
J: TRBJ2-5; V: TRBV27; CDR3: CASSLSPLAEETQYF
J: TRBJ2-2; V: TRBV3-1/TRBV3-2; CDR3: CASSTGLAGGYGELFF
J: TRBJ2-5; V: TRBV6-5; CDR3: CASRYDRDIQETQYF
J: TRBJ2-5; V: TRBV5-1; CDR3: CASSLGTGETQYF
J: TRBJ1-2; V: TRBV28; CDR3: CASSLRGYYGYTF
J: TRBJ2-7; V: TRBV5-4; CDR3: CASSWSGSYEQYF
J: TRBJ2-7; V: TRBV30; CDR3: CAWSVKITHRGPSSYEQYF
J: TRBJ2-3; V: TRBV27; CDR3: CASTPSGTDLLISTDTQYF
J: TRBJ1-6; V: TRBV5-5; CDR3: CASSFTISRTGGSPLHF
J: TRBJ2-2; V: TRBV27; CDR3: CASSSSSGGELFF
J: TRBJ1-4; V: TRBV28; CDR3: CASSPAGTGGSSEKLFF
J: TRBJ2-2; V: TRBV15; CDR3: CATSRKRGGNTGELFF
J: TRBJ2-5; V: TRBV5-1; CDR3: CASSPSAGILQETQYF